The sample holds a few counts of the clone carrying this T cell receptor beta chain. These data come from a study of patients and donors after allogeneic stem cell transplantation. The V and J ends lost 2 bases and 2 bases, in that order; junction bases with no gene match: 7. This CDR3 has 17 amino acids. Germline V gene lookup returns CDR1 KGHSH and CDR2 LQKENI. MiXCR, run by TCRdb on the RT-PCR reads, gives a single entry per CDR3 protein. Found here are about 110,000 distinct CDR3 sequences, approximately 40% of them singletons; the top ten hold under 30%. Sequencing was carried out using blood, either unsorted or a sorted T cell fraction (not recorded which). This rearrangement joins TRBV18 to TRBJ2-3, with 10 bases identical to TRBD2. The clonotype was recovered from a human donor who was either an allogeneic HSCT recipient or a stem cell or donor lymphocyte infusion donor (not recorded which). It is not recorded whose cells these are; they may come from a transplant donor. CDR3 nucleotide sequence: TGTGCCAGCTCACCAATACTAGCGGGACCAAACACAGATACGCAGTATTTT. It encodes CASSPILAGPNTDTQYF.